Listed below are T cell receptor beta chains from one sample, sequenced in a study of shared T cell receptors in the human thymus. Sequenced by immunoSEQ multiplex PCR; TCRdb stores in-frame clones only, minus some. Among about 730,000 clones, around 85% were seen once, and the ten largest hold around 0.0094%. The same sample was also studied in work on human thymus T cells.

The specimen was thymocytes. Source of these receptors: a girl in the first two years of life with a congenital heart defect. CDR3s include the opening cysteine and the closing phenylalanine or tryptophan. Fields, in order: J gene, V gene, CDR3 protein.

TRBJ1-1 | TRBV4-3 | CASSQEGQGTVHNTEAFF
TRBJ2-2 | TRBV5-6 | CASSWGQDTNTGELFF
TRBJ2-7 | TRBV5-1 | CASSLVSGSYEQYF
TRBJ1-1 | TRBV6-5 | CASSYGAGLNTEAFF
TRBJ1-1 | TRBV5-1 | CASSLEARKGQLSNTEAFF
TRBJ2-1 | TRBV11-2 | CASSLDCFQRGFNEQFF
TRBJ1-5 | TRBV4-1 | CASSQGGRRGDPQHF
TRBJ1-2 | TRBV2 | CASSAGEGYTF
TRBJ2-5 | TRBV6-5 | CASSSRTSPQETQYF
TRBJ2-2 | TRBV5-1 | CASSLARGPTGELFF
TRBJ1-4 | TRBV7-9 | CASSLVGTQGRTNEKLFF
TRBJ1-1 | TRBV2 | CASSPHGRAFF
TRBJ1-3 | TRBV7-8 | CASSLDRGNTIYF
TRBJ1-1 | TRBV29-1 | CSVPPGQADGRTEAFF
TRBJ1-3 | TRBV6-5 | CASSYSGQGNTIYF
TRBJ1-2 | TRBV5-4 | CASSSTQTTSNYGYTF
TRBJ2-3 | TRBV13 | CASSLCSSGGPSTDTQYF
TRBJ2-3 | TRBV4-1 | CASSQDLGQERDTQYF
TRBJ1-1 | TRBV10-3 | CAISANSRDQNTEAFF
TRBJ2-1 | TRBV5-1 | CASSSRDRVNEQFF
TRBJ1-2 | TRBV4-1 | CASSHQDRTYGYTF
TRBJ1-1 | TRBV6-6 | CATLVRGRSSTEAFF
TRBJ2-7 | TRBV9 | CASSPPGQGGEQYF
TRBJ2-2 | TRBV28 | CATFLAGTNTGELFF
TRBJ2-2 | TRBV5-3 | CARSPRIAGRELFF
TRBJ1-2 | TRBV7-3 | CASSLGQGSSEGYTF
TRBJ1-1 | TRBV6-5 | CASSYSISGGAFF
TRBJ1-5 | TRBV10-3 | CAISDRDSNQPQHF
TRBJ1-6 | TRBV5-6 | CASSLRGDDSPLHF
TRBJ2-1 | TRBV6-5 | CASSRRGLEQFF
TRBJ2-3 | TRBV6-1 | CASRTSGGTDTQYF
TRBJ1-5 | TRBV9 | CASSSGTGSSNQPQHF
TRBJ2-3 | TRBV7-2 | CASSFRQGGADTQYF
TRBJ2-1 | TRBV14 | CASSPIKQGAPYNEQFF
TRBJ2-5 | TRBV9 | CARTPDSQETQYF
TRBJ1-2 | TRBV5-1 | CASSLSGRTNYGYTF
TRBJ1-3 | TRBV14 | CASSQGGGESSGNTIYF
TRBJ1-2 | TRBV6-6 | CASSYSAGLDGYTF
TRBJ2-7 | TRBV28 | CASSSQTGPQPSRYYEQYF
. | TRBV28 | CASSFGLSYEQYF
TRBJ2-3 | TRBV29-1 | CSVIAGGHDTQYF
TRBJ2-4 | TRBV21-1 | CASSIKRDRVENIQYF
TRBJ2-1 | TRBV5-1 | CASSELRGGSEQFF
TRBJ1-1 | TRBV4-1 | CASSQVQTGTGLVGAFF
TRBJ2-7 | TRBV9 | CASSAEDSSYEQYF
TRBJ1-3 | TRBV28 | CASYSDRPSGNTIYF
TRBJ2-7 | TRBV4-1 | CASSRVPRDSPYEQYF
TRBJ2-3 | TRBV7-6 | CASSWGGNTDTQYF
TRBJ1-1 | TRBV5-5 | CASTKGDRAAWGTEAFF
TRBJ1-1 | TRBV5-1 | CASSLEQGNQPEAFF
TRBJ2-2 | TRBV5-8 | CASRRTFGTGNTGELFF
TRBJ1-5 | TRBV2 | CASSVGQGAGGVVGPQHF
TRBJ2-7 | TRBV5-6 | CASSLWRGRYYEQYF
TRBJ1-1 | TRBV27 | CASRRAGLWTGGRLMTNTEAFF
TRBJ2-3 | TRBV4-3 | CASSQDPGTIKDSDTQYF
TRBJ1-5 | TRBV7-9 | CASSLVKGAWDRGNQPQHF
TRBJ1-3 | TRBV18 | CASSPYREFDSGNTIYF
TRBJ1-1 | TRBV29-1 | CSVNLGTGASTEAFF
TRBJ2-3 | TRBV15 | CATFTGAGGDTQYF